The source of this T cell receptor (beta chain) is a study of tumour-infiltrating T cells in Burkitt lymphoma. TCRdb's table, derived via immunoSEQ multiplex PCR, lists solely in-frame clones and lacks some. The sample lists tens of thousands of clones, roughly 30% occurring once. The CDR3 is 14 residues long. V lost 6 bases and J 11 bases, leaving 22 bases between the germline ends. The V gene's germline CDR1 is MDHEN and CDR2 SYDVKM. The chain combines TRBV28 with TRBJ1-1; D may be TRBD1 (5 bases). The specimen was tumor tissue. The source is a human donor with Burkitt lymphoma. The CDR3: CASSLDYRPEGAFF. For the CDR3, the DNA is TGTGCCAGCAGCCTAGACTATAGACCGGAGGGGGCTTTCTTT.